Given below is one T cell receptor (beta chain) in context. Its specificity is unknown. Authors' processing steps: ImmunoSEQ junction-only sequences lacked quality scores, so their filtering differed. The data were produced by immunoSEQ multiplex PCR, yet TCRdb's version contains in-frame clones alone and is incomplete. V, J and clone size derive from that table, while D and trimming were established from the DNA sequence. The profile shows about half a million clones, about 76% of them singletons. This sample stems from a study of shared clonotypes between healthy human individuals. Findings of the study overall: Donor scarcity curtailed the genetic and exposure-history diversity represented herein.

Germline CDR1 and CDR2: SGHKS and YYEKEE (reference sequence). CDR3 length equals 18 residues. Trimming took 4 bases from V and 3 from J; bases not matched to a gene: 6. Unsorted material relied on 85 million to 95 million PBMCs as the source of genomic DNA. This receptor was taken from a woman aged 35 to 49 in good health. Some clones in this sample may be carry-over from other donors' samples. The V and J genes are TRBV5-5 and TRBJ2-6; 14 nucleotides match TRBD2. Source material: PBMCs. Here the CDR3 DNA reads TGTGCCAGCAGCATGACTAGCGGGAGGGCCGTTGGGGCCAACGTCCTGACTTTC. This gives the protein CASSMTSGRAVGANVLTF.